The rows below give T cell receptor beta chains drawn from one sample of a study of Ad26.COV2.S vaccination and SARS-CoV-2 variants. Here immunoSEQ multiplex PCR was the method, and the copy in TCRdb shows in-frame clones only, minus some. The table lists 350,000 to 450,000 clones, around 86% of them singletons. The sequenced sample was peripheral blood, obtained in a trial of Ad26.COV2.S vaccine versus placebo. All receptors come from a person between 18 and 65 years old who received the Ad26.COV2.S COVID-19 vaccine or a placebo. CDR3s include the opening cysteine and the closing phenylalanine or tryptophan. The D gene is left open where the match is weak. A clone size is listed for some rows: how often the clone was seen (once, few, many), or a class if it is expanded.

d_call	v_call	clone_size	j_call	cdr3_aa	cdr3_nt
.	TRBV4-1	.	TRBJ1-1	CASLPGGGTEAFF	TGCGCCAGCCTACCCGGGGGGGGCACTGAAGCTTTCTTT
TRBD1	TRBV9	.	TRBJ1-4	CASSPGTGNEKLFF	TGTGCCAGCAGCCCAGGGACAGGTAATGAAAAACTGTTTTTT
.	TRBV29-1	.	TRBJ2-7	CSVETASYEQYF	TGCAGCGTTGAGACAGCCTCCTACGAGCAGTACTTC
.	TRBV19	few	TRBJ1-1	CASSIGENRGGTEAFF	TGTGCCAGTAGTATCGGCGAGAACAGAGGGGGCACTGAAGCTTTCTTT
.	TRBV27	.	TRBJ2-2	CASSFSTGELFF	TGTGCCAGCAGTTTTTCTACCGGGGAGCTGTTTTTT
.	TRBV4-3	.	TRBJ2-7	CASSRATTHYEQYF	TGCGCCAGCAGTCGGGCGACTACCCATTACGAGCAGTACTTC
.	TRBV19	.	TRBJ1-5	CASSMPQHWRDYQPQHF	TGTGCCAGTAGTATGCCCCAACACTGGCGAGACTATCAGCCCCAGCATTTT
.	TRBV7-9	.	TRBJ1-6	CASSQNDRLSYNSPLHF	TGTGCCAGCAGCCAGAACGACAGACTCTCCTATAATTCACCCCTCCACTTT
.	TRBV19	.	TRBJ2-7	CASSMVDSYEQYF	TGTGCCAGTAGTATGGTCGACTCCTACGAGCAGTACTTC
.	TRBV4-1	.	TRBJ1-1	CASSQLGWDTEAFF	TGCGCCAGCAGCCAACTCGGATGGGACACTGAAGCTTTCTTT
TRBD1	TRBV29-1	.	TRBJ1-2	CSVEGQRTNYGYTF	TGCAGCGTTGAGGGACAGAGAACTAACTATGGCTACACCTTC
.	TRBV19	once	TRBJ2-3	CASSIGGGDSLDTQYF	TGTGCCAGTAGTATAGGGGGCGGGGACTCTCTGGATACGCAGTATTTT
TRBD1	TRBV5-1	.	TRBJ1-1	CASTGQGRTEAFF	TGCGCCAGCACCGGACAGGGGCGAACTGAAGCTTTCTTT
TRBD1	TRBV5-4	.	TRBJ1-2	CASSLDPGTDYGYTF	TGTGCCAGCAGCTTGGATCCTGGGACAGACTATGGCTACACCTTC
.	TRBV19	.	TRBJ2-7	CASSTFYEQYF	TGTGCCAGTAGTACCTTTTACGAGCAGTACTTC
.	TRBV21-1	.	TRBJ1-1	CASSKSGEYRPNTEAFF	TGTGCCAGCAGCAAAAGCGGGGAGTACAGACCTAACACTGAAGCTTTCTTT
.	TRBV13	.	TRBJ1-5	CASSHGQTNQPQHF	TGTGCCAGCAGCCATGGACAGACCAATCAGCCCCAGCATTTT
.	TRBV9	.	TRBJ1-1	CASSVARTGTEAFF	TGTGCCAGCAGCGTAGCCAGGACTGGCACTGAAGCTTTCTTT
.	TRBV6-5	.	TRBJ2-5	CASSYGRRLFQETQYF	TGTGCCAGCAGTTACGGTAGGAGACTCTTCCAAGAGACCCAGTACTTC
.	TRBV7-9	.	TRBJ2-3	CASSLQLAIDTQYF	TGTGCCAGCAGCTTACAGTTAGCAATAGATACGCAGTATTTT
.	TRBV30	.	TRBJ1-4	CATRPRTELSRLFF	TGTGCCACGCGACCTAGGACAGAACTTTCGAGACTGTTTTTT
TRBD2	TRBV30	.	TRBJ2-2	CALSLGSGLAGGTGELFF	TGTGCCTTGTCACTGGGATCGGGACTAGCGGGAGGAACCGGGGAGCTGTTTTTT
TRBD1	TRBV5-6	.	TRBJ1-2	CASRSGQAYGYTF	TGTGCCAGCAGGTCCGGACAGGCCTATGGCTACACCTTC
TRBD2	TRBV15	once	TRBJ2-1	CATSRDRKSGGALEQFF	TGTGCCACCAGCAGAGATCGGAAGAGCGGGGGGGCCCTTGAGCAGTTCTTC
.	TRBV30	.	TRBJ2-7	CAWSVPPRWTEQYF	TGTGCCTGGAGTGTACCCCCGAGGTGGACCGAGCAGTACTTC
.	TRBV3-1/TRBV3-2	.	TRBJ1-2	CASSQAYGYTF	TGTGCCAGCAGCCAAGCCTATGGCTACACCTTC
.	TRBV15	.	TRBJ1-4	CATSRERGVLNEKLFF	TGTGCCACCAGCAGAGAACGAGGGGTCCTTAATGAAAAACTGTTTTTT
.	TRBV7-9	.	TRBJ1-4	CASSPSLGISTNEKLFF	TGTGCCAGCAGCCCCTCACTGGGCATCTCAACTAATGAAAAACTGTTTTTT
.	TRBV6-4	.	TRBJ1-4	CASSDSKGWGTTNEKLFF	TGTGCCAGCAGTGACTCGAAGGGGTGGGGAACAACTAATGAAAAACTGTTTTTT
.	TRBV27	once	TRBJ1-2	CASSLSGGLYGYTF	TGTGCCAGCAGTTTATCAGGGGGGCTCTATGGCTACACCTTC
.	TRBV28	few	TRBJ1-1	CASGTARNTEAFF	TGTGCCAGCGGGACGGCACGGAACACTGAAGCTTTCTTT
.	TRBV6-5	.	TRBJ1-1	CASTVGGRGNTEAFF	TGTGCCAGCACCGTGGGGGGTAGGGGAAACACTGAAGCTTTCTTT
.	TRBV27	.	TRBJ2-1	CASSLLEGNEQFF	TGTGCCAGCAGCTTACTAGAGGGGAATGAGCAGTTCTTC
.	TRBV18	.	TRBJ2-3	CASSPKSRAASTDTQYF	TGTGCCAGCTCACCTAAGAGTCGGGCCGCCAGCACAGATACGCAGTATTTT
TRBD1	TRBV19	.	TRBJ2-7	CASSTTGGMDEQYF	TGTGCCAGTAGTACAACAGGGGGGATGGACGAGCAGTACTTC
.	TRBV19	.	TRBJ1-2	CASSIDGLGYGYTF	TGTGCCAGTAGTATTGACGGATTAGGATATGGCTACACCTTC
TRBD1	TRBV19	.	TRBJ1-4	CASSNNRGGTNEKLFF	TGTGCCAGTAGTAACAACAGGGGAGGAACTAATGAAAAACTGTTTTTT
.	TRBV5-1	.	TRBJ1-1	CASSSLLNTEAFF	TGCGCCAGCAGCTCTCTACTGAACACTGAAGCTTTCTTT
.	TRBV11-3	.	TRBJ2-5	CASSLGIGSQETQYF	TGTGCCAGCAGCTTGGGTATAGGAAGTCAAGAGACCCAGTACTTC
.	TRBV5-8	once	TRBJ2-5	CASSSEVGGEETQYF	TGTGCCAGCAGCTCCGAGGTGGGGGGAGAAGAGACCCAGTACTTC
.	TRBV21-1	.	TRBJ1-4	CASRGQHNEKLFF	TGTGCCAGCAGGGGACAGCATAATGAAAAACTGTTTTTT
.	TRBV6-5	.	TRBJ1-1	CASSYSQGLGNTEAFF	TGTGCCAGCAGTTACTCTCAGGGGCTCGGGAACACTGAAGCTTTCTTT
.	TRBV6-5	.	TRBJ2-2	CASSYLNSGELFF	TGTGCCAGCAGTTACTTAAACAGCGGGGAGCTGTTTTTT
TRBD2	TRBV7-9	.	TRBJ2-7	CASSLGLAGTHEQYF	TGTGCCAGCAGCCTCGGACTAGCGGGGACCCACGAGCAGTACTTC
TRBD1	TRBV6-6	.	TRBJ1-2	CASSQLPGQGNDGYTF	TGTGCCAGCAGCCAACTTCCGGGACAGGGGAACGATGGCTACACCTTC
.	TRBV7-8	few	TRBJ2-1	CASSLGTANEQFF	TGTGCCAGCAGCTTAGGGACTGCCAATGAGCAGTTCTTC
.	TRBV6-5	.	TRBJ1-4	CASSPPDEKLFF	TGTGCCAGCAGCCCCCCAGATGAAAAACTGTTTTTT
.	TRBV5-1	.	TRBJ2-7	CASSATGYDEQYF	TGCGCCAGCAGCGCCACAGGGTACGACGAGCAGTACTTC
TRBD1	TRBV9	.	TRBJ1-3	CASSYDRAGNTIYF	TGTGCCAGCAGCTATGACAGGGCTGGAAACACCATATATTTT
TRBD1	TRBV12-3/TRBV12-4	.	TRBJ1-1	CASSFTGGTEAFF	TGTGCCAGCAGTTTCACAGGGGGCACTGAAGCTTTCTTT
.	TRBV7-9	.	TRBJ2-1	CASSQVQDYNEQFF	TGTGCCAGCAGCCAAGTCCAGGATTACAATGAGCAGTTCTTC
.	TRBV27	.	TRBJ2-1	CASTRVLQTTGVTYNEQFF	TGTGCCAGCACCCGGGTTTTGCAGACGACAGGAGTCACCTACAATGAGCAGTTCTTC
.	TRBV7-8	.	TRBJ2-3	CASSLDDSYTDTQYF	TGTGCCAGCAGCTTAGACGACAGCTACACAGATACGCAGTATTTT
TRBD1	TRBV11-3	.	TRBJ2-7	CASSATPGGEQYF	TGTGCCAGCAGCGCTACCCCAGGGGGCGAGCAGTACTTC
TRBD1	TRBV7-9	.	TRBJ1-1	CASSLSGTDEAFF	TGTGCCAGCAGCTTATCCGGGACAGATGAAGCTTTCTTT
.	TRBV12-3/TRBV12-4	few	TRBJ1-1	CASRKGAVTEAFF	TGTGCCAGCAGGAAAGGGGCAGTCACTGAAGCTTTCTTT